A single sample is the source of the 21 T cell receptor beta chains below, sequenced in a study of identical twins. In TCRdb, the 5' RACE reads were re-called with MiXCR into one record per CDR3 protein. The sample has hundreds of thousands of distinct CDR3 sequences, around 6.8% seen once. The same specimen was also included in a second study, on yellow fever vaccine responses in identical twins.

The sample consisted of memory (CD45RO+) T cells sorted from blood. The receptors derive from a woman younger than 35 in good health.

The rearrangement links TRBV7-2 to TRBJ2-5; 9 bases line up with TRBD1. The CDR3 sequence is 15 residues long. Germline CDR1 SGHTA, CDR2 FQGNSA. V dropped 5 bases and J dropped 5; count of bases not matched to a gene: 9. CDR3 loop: CASSPYRGLGETQYF. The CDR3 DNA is TGTGCCAGCAGCCCATACAGGGGGCTGGGGGAGACCCAGTACTTC.

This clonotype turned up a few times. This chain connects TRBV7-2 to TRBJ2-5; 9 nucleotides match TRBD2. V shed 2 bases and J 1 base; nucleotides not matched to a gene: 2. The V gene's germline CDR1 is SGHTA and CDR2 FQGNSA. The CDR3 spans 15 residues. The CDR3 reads CASSLQRGAQETQYF. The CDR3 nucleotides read TGTGCCAGCAGCTTACAGCGGGGGGCCCAAGAGACCCAGTACTTC.

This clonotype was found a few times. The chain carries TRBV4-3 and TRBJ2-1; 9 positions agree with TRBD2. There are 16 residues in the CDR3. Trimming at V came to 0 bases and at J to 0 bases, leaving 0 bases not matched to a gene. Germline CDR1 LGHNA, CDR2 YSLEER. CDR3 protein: CASSQELAGSYNEQFF. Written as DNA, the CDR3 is TGCGCCAGCAGCCAAGAACTAGCGGGCTCCTACAATGAGCAGTTCTTC.

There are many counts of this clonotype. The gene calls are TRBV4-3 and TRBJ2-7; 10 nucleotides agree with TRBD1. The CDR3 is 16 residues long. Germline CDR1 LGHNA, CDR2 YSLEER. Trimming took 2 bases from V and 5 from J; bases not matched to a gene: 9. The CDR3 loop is CASSQTTGTGANEQYF. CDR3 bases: TGCGCCAGCAGCCAAACAACCGGGACAGGGGCTAACGAGCAGTACTTC.

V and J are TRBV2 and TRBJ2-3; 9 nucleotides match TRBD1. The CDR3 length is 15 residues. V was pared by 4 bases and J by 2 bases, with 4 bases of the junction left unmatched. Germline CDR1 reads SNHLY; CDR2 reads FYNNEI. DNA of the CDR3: TGTGCCAGCAGTGCAACAGGGGGCATCACAGATACGCAGTATTTT. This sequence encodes CASSATGGITDTQYF.

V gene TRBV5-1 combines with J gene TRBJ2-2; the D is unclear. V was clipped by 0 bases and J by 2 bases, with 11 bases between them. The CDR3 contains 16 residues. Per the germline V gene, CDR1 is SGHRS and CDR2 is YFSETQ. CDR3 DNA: TGCGCCAGCAGCTTGGAGGGTAGCACTAACACCGGGGAGCTGTTTTTT. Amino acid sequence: CASSLEGSTNTGELFF.

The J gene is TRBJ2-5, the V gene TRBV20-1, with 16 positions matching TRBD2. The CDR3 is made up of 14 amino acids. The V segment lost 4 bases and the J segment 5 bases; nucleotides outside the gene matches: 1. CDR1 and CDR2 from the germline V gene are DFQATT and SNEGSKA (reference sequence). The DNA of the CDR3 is TGCAGTGCTACGGGACTAGCGGGAGGGGAGACCCAGTACTTC. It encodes CSATGLAGGETQYF.

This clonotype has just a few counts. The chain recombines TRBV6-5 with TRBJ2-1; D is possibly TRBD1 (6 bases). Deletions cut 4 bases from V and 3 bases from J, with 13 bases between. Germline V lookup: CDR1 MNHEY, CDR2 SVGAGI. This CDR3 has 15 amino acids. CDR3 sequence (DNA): TGTGCCAGCAGTTCCGGGACATTGCTCTACAATGAGCAGTTCTTC. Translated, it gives CASSSGTLLYNEQFF.

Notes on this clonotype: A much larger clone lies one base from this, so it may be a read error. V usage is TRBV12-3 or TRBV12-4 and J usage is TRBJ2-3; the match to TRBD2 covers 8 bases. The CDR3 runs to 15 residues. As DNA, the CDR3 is TGTCCCAGCAGTTTGCACGAAGCGGGAGACGGTACGCAGTATTTT. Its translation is CPSSLHEAGDGTQYF.

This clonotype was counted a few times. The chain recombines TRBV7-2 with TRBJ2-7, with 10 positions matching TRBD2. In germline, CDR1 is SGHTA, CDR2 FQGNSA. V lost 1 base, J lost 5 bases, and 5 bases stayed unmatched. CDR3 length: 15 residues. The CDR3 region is CASSLELAGYNEQYF. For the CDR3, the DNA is TGTGCCAGCAGCTTAGAACTAGCGGGATATAACGAGCAGTACTTC.

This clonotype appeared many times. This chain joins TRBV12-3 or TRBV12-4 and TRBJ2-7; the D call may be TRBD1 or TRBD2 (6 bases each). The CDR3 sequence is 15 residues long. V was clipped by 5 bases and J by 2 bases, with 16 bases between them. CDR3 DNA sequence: TGTGCCAGCAGTCGTGGACAGACTAGAACCTACGAGCAGTACTTC. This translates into CASSRGQTRTYEQYF.

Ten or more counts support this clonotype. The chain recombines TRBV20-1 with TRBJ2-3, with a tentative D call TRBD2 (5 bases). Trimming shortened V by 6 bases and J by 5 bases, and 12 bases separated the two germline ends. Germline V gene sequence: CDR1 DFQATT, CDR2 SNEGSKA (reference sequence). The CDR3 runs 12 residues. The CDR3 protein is CSAKYGEDTQYF. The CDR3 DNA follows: TGCAGTGCAAAGTACGGGGAAGATACGCAGTATTTT.

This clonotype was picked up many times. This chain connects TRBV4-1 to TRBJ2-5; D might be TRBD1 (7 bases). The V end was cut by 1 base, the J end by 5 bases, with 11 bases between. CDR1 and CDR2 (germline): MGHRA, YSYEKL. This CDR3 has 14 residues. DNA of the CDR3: TGCGCCAGCAGCCAAGTGTCAGGGGGGGAGACCCAGTACTTC. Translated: CASSQVSGGETQYF.

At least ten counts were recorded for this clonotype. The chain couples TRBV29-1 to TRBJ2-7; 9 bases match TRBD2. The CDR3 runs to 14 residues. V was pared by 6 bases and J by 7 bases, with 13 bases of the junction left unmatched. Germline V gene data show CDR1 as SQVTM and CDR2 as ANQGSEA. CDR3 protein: CSVSPLAGFREQYF. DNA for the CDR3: TGCAGCGTCTCACCGCTAGCGGGATTTCGGGAGCAGTACTTC.

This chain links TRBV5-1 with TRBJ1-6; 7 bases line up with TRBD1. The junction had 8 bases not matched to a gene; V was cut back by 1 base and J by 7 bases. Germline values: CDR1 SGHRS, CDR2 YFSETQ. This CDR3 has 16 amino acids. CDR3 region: CASSLSPTGANSPLHF. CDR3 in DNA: TGCGCCAGCAGCTTGTCCCCTACAGGGGCAAATTCACCCCTCCACTTT.

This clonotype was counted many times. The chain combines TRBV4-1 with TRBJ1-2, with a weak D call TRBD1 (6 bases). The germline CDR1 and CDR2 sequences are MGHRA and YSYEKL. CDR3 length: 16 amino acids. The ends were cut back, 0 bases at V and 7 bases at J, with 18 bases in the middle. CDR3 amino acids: CASSQDRVRGASGYTF. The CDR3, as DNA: TGCGCCAGCAGCCAAGATCGAGTCAGGGGCGCTTCTGGCTACACCTTC.

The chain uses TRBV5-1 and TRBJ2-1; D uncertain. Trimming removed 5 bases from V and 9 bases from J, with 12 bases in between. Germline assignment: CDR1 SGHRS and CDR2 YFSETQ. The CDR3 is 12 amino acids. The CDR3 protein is CASRPQWGEQFF. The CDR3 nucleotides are TGCGCCAGCAGACCCCAATGGGGTGAGCAGTTCTTC.

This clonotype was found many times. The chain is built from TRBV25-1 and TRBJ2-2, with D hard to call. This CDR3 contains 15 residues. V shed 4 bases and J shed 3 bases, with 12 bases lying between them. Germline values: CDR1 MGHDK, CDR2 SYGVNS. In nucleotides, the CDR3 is TGTGCCAGCAGTGCCGCACGCTGGGACACCGGGGAGCTGTTTTTT. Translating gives CASSAARWDTGELFF. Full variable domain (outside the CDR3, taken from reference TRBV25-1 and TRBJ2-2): EADIYQTPRYLVIGTGKKITLECSQTMGHDKMYWYQQDPGMELHLIHYSYGVNSTEKGDLSSESTVSRIRTEHFPLTLESARPSHTSQYLCASSAARWDTGELFFGEGSRLTVL.

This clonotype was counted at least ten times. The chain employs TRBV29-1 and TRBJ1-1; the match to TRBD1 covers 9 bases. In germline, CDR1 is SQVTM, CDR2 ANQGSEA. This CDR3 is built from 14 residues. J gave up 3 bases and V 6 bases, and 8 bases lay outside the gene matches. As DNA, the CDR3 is TGCAGCGTAGCACAGGGGGCAAGGGACACTGAAGCTTTCTTT. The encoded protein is CSVAQGARDTEAFF.

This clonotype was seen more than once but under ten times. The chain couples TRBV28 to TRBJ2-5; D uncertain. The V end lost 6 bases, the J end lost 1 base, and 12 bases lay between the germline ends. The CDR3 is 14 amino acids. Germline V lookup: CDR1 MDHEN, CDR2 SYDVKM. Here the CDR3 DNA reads TGTGCCAGCAGCTATGACACATTCCAAGAGACCCAGTACTTC. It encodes CASSYDTFQETQYF.

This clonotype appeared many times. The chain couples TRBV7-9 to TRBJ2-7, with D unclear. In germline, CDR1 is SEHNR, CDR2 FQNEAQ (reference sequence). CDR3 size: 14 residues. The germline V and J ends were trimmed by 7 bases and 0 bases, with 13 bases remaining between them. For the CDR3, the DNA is TGTGCCAGCACCGCACCAGGCAACTCCTACGAGCAGTACTTC. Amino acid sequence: CASTAPGNSYEQYF.